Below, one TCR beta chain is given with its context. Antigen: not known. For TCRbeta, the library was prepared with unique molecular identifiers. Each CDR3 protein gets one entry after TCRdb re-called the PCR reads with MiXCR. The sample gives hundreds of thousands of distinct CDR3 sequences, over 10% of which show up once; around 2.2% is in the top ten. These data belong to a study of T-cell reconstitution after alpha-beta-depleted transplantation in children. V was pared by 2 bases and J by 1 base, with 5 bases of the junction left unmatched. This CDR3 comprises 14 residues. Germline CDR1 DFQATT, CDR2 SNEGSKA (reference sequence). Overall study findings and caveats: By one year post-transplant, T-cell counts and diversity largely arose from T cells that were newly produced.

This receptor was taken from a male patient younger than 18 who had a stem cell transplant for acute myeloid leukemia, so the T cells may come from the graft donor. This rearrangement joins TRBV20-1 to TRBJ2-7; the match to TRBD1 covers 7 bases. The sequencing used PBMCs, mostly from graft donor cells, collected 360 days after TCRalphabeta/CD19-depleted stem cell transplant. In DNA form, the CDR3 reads TGCAGTGCTAGACCCGGGACAGATTCCTACGAGCAGTACTTC. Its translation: CSARPGTDSYEQYF.